This T cell receptor beta chain was profiled in a study of OX40 agonist ivuxolimab in advanced cancers. General notes on the study: Ivuxolimab was a fully human IgG2 agonistic monoclonal antibody targeting the costimulatory receptor OX40 (CD134). Intravenous ivuxolimab was administered to patients every 2 weeks at six dose levels: 0.01, 0.1, 0.3, 1.5, 3 and 10 mg/kg. Among the roughly 50 dose-escalation patients, roughly 20 had hepatocellular carcinoma, about 15 melanoma, 9 renal cell carcinoma and 9 head and neck cancer. A male proportion of roughly 80% and a mean age of approximately 58 years, ranging from roughly 23 to 79, were recorded for the dose-escalation cohort. Patients were allowed to have had prior anti-PD-1, anti-PD-L1 or anti-CTLA-4 therapy, and 40% of the dose-escalation patients had previously received checkpoint inhibitors. Partial responses occurred in three dose-escalation patients: two with cutaneous melanoma and one with hepatocellular carcinoma. Peripheral TCRbeta sequencing aimed to test whether ivuxolimab altered TCR sequence diversity and caused clonal T-cell expansion. The paper reports the monotherapy dose-escalation portion (N = 52 patients) of the phase I ivuxolimab trial. What the study reported, not specific to this receptor: Partial responders in the 0.1-3.0 mg/kg groups had among the lowest normalized peripheral clonal expansion, especially among CD8+ T cells. Clonal expansion of both CD4+ and CD8+ blood T cells was observed from baseline to week 6 at doses 0.1 to 3.0 mg/kg. The antigen specificity of the peripheral T cells that underwent clonal expansion was not determined. After ivuxolimab, expanded clones were on average more numerous among CD8+ T cells than among CD4+ T cells. Low levels of normalized T-cell clonal expansion were also shown by some nonresponding patients.

Patients with a history of autoimmune disease or receiving systemic immunosuppression were excluded from the trial. In every dose cohort, peripheral blood was drawn for TCR sequencing at baseline, cycle 4 day 1, and cycle 7 day 1. The samples were taken from a phase I, first-in-human, multicenter, open-label dose-escalation trial of ivuxolimab. Adults with locally advanced or metastatic melanoma, renal cell, hepatocellular, or head and neck squamous cell carcinoma were enrolled in the trial. Before TCR sequencing, CD4+ and CD8+ T cells were separately sorted from peripheral blood. Genomic DNA was extracted from sorted cells for sequencing of the TCRbeta CDR3 region. TCRbeta CDR3 regions were sequenced using the immunoSEQ Assay. This immuneACCESS table, as held by TCRdb, lists in-frame sequences with V and J called but not all clones. Of the missing ones, under half trace to an unresolved V gene in checked studies; the others have no known cause. Here the sample has tens of thousands of clones; 91% occur a single time. Of the sample, more than 14% is held by the ten largest clones.

Turning to this clone: Its recognized antigen is unknown. No base qualities exist here, and no much larger clone lies one base off it.

This clonotype was obtained from an adult with an advanced solid tumor such as melanoma, head and neck, liver or kidney cancer. The source was CD4+ or CD8+ T cells sorted from blood, collected in a trial of the OX40 agonist ivuxolimab.

Here the CDR3 is given as CASSEIQGGWETQYF. The DNA reads TGTGCCAGCAGCGAGATACAGGGGGGTTGGGAGACCCAGTACTTC. The chain uses TRBV7-9 and TRBJ2-5, with 8 bases aligning to TRBD1. Counted from cysteine to phenylalanine, this CDR3 has 15 amino acids. Of the read, only the CDR3 DNA is kept; its 45 bases are in frame from base 1. CDR1 and CDR2 were assigned from the germline V gene (reference sequence) as SEHNR and FQNEAQ. V ends up 5 bases short and J 5 bases short, with an unmatched junction base count of 10.